Listed below are T cell receptor beta chains from one sample, sequenced in a study of blood T cell repertoires in COVID-19. Data came from immunoSEQ multiplex PCR; TCRdb stores just in-frame clones and leaves some out. The sample holds 75,000 to 85,000 clones, roughly 78% seen once. Material: peripheral blood. These receptors came from a human donor in a cohort sampled during active COVID-19. The CDR3 runs from the conserved cysteine through the conserved F or W. A D gene is named only where the DNA matches it firmly. A row's size may be missing; if present it is once, few, many or a size class.

J: TRBJ2-7; V: TRBV5-1; D: .; size: .; DNA: TGCGCCAGCAGGGAGTCGCCCGGACAAAGTTCCTACGAGCAGTACTTC; CDR3: CASRESPGQSSYEQYF
J: TRBJ1-6; V: TRBV18; D: .; size: few; DNA: TGTGCCAGCTCACCAGGACAATTTTATTCACCCCTCCACTTT; CDR3: CASSPGQFYSPLHF
J: TRBJ1-2; V: TRBV24-1; D: TRBD1; size: .; DNA: TGTGCCACCAGTGACTCAGGGACAGGCGGCTACACCTTC; CDR3: CATSDSGTGGYTF
J: TRBJ2-1; V: TRBV3-1/TRBV3-2; D: .; size: .; DNA: TGTGCCAGCAGCTTAACCTACCTTGAGCAGTTCTTC; CDR3: CASSLTYLEQFF
J: TRBJ1-3; V: TRBV7-2; D: .; size: .; DNA: TGTGCCAGCAGCTTATCCCCCACAGGGTATTCCGGAAACACCATATATTTT; CDR3: CASSLSPTGYSGNTIYF
J: TRBJ2-5; V: TRBV7-3; D: .; size: .; DNA: TGTGCCAGCAGCGCTACCGGGTCGGGGACCCAGTACTTC; CDR3: CASSATGSGTQYF
J: TRBJ2-7; V: TRBV11-2; D: .; size: .; DNA: TGTGCCAGCAGCTTAGTTGAGCAGCAGTACTTC; CDR3: CASSLVEQQYF
J: TRBJ1-2; V: TRBV9; D: TRBD1; size: .; DNA: TGTGCCAGCAGCGTAGTGCAGGGGGGCGAATCGGGCTACACCTTC; CDR3: CASSVVQGGESGYTF
J: TRBJ2-7; V: TRBV13; D: .; size: .; DNA: TGTGCCAGCAGCTTAGGGCAGGGATACGAGCAGTACTTC; CDR3: CASSLGQGYEQYF
J: TRBJ2-7; V: TRBV10-1; D: TRBD2; size: many; DNA: TGCGCCAGCAGTGAGGCGACTAGCGGGGTGATGAGGCAGTACTTC; CDR3: CASSEATSGVMRQYF
J: TRBJ1-4; V: TRBV18; D: TRBD1; size: once; DNA: TGTGCCAGCTCACCGTTCGTTGGACAGGGGGAAAAACTGTTTTTT; CDR3: CASSPFVGQGEKLFF
J: TRBJ1-4; V: TRBV18; D: TRBD1; size: .; DNA: TGTGCCAGCTCACCCGGAGACAGGGGGTATGAAAAACTGTTTTTT; CDR3: CASSPGDRGYEKLFF
J: TRBJ1-1; V: TRBV6-5; D: TRBD1; size: .; DNA: TGTGCCAGCAGTTACAGACAGGGTATGCGGTTCTTT; CDR3: CASSYRQGMRFF
J: TRBJ2-5; V: TRBV4-3; D: .; size: .; DNA: TGCGCCAGCAGCCAAGATCATCAAGAGACCCAGTACTTC; CDR3: CASSQDHQETQYF